These 17 T cell receptor beta chains came from one sample sequenced in a study of blood T cell repertoires in COVID-19. Data came from immunoSEQ multiplex PCR; TCRdb stores just in-frame clones and leaves some out. The sample contains about 260,000 clones, over 75% of which appear only once. Sequencing used peripheral blood. These receptors were collected from a human donor in a cohort sampled during active COVID-19.

This clone has just a few counts. V usage is TRBV19 and J usage is TRBJ2-7; 11 bases are a match to TRBD2. V was clipped by 4 bases and J by 1 base; unmatched bases: 6. CDR1 is LNHDA and CDR2 is SQIVND in the germline V gene (reference sequence). This CDR3 comprises 16 residues. The CDR3 loop is CASSRGTSGISYEQYF. The CDR3 DNA is TGTGCCAGTAGTAGGGGGACTAGCGGTATTTCCTACGAGCAGTACTTC.

V and J are TRBV7-2 and TRBJ1-1, with TRBD1 identical over 8 bases. With V trimmed by 5 bases and J by 8 bases, 13 bases remained unmatched. Germline CDR1 reads SGHTA; CDR2 reads FQGNSA. This CDR3 is built from 15 residues. The CDR3 region is CASSLLPGQAREAFF. CDR3 DNA: TGTGCCAGCAGCCTTTTACCGGGACAGGCAAGAGAAGCTTTCTTT.

This clone was seen a single time. This chain connects TRBV9 to TRBJ2-3; D not certain. The length of the CDR3 is 17 residues. V was clipped by 4 bases and J by 0 bases, with 18 bases between them. Germline CDR1 and CDR2: SGDLS and YYNGEE. The CDR3 DNA is TGTGCCAGCAGCCGACAAGTCGACGCCCTAAGCACAGATACGCAGTATTTT. Protein product: CASSRQVDALSTDTQYF.

This clone was seen just once. The chain uses TRBV5-1 and TRBJ2-1; TRBD2 aligns across 8 bases. V gave up 2 bases and J gave up 9 bases; unmatched junction bases: 10. The CDR3 totals 15 residues. From germline, CDR1 is SGHRS and CDR2 YFSETQ. CDR3 DNA: TGCGCCAGCAGCTTCGGTCGGGCGGGAGGTGGTGAGCAGTTCTTC. This sequence encodes CASSFGRAGGGEQFF. Together with reference TRBV5-1 and TRBJ2-1, the CDR3 gives the full variable domain: KAGVTQTPRYLIKTRGQQVTLSCSPISGHRSVSWYQQTPGQGLQFLFEYFSETQRNKGNFPGRFSGRQFSNSRSEMNVSTLELGDSALYLCASSFGRAGGGEQFFGPGTRLTVL.

J is TRBJ1-1 and V is TRBV23-1, with 7 nucleotides matching TRBD1. TRBV23-1 is placed among ORFs of uncertain function. V was clipped by 0 bases and J by 4 bases; unmatched bases: 8. There are 16 residues in the CDR3. DNA of the CDR3: TGCGCCAGCAGTCAATCGTACCCAGGGGGTTCCACTGAAGCTTTCTTT. It yields the protein CASSQSYPGGSTEAFF.

The V call is TRBV11-2, the J call TRBJ1-6, with D unclear. The CDR3 has 13 amino acids. CDR1 and CDR2 (germline): SGHAT, FQNNGV. Trimming removed 4 bases from V and 7 bases from J, with 8 bases in between. CDR3 in amino acids: CASSSQTNSPLHF. The CDR3 bases are TGTGCCAGCAGCTCACAGACCAATTCACCCCTCCACTTT.

This sequence joins TRBV28 and TRBJ1-5; D unresolved. The germline gives CDR1 MDHEN, CDR2 SYDVKM. V lost 3 bases and J lost 4, with 13 bases in between. The CDR3 runs 15 residues. CDR3 amino acids: CASSLALQINQPQHF. CDR3 coding DNA: TGTGCCAGCAGTTTGGCCCTACAGATTAATCAGCCCCAGCATTTT.

V is TRBV7-9 and J is TRBJ2-1; 7 nucleotides agree with TRBD2. The CDR3 contains 15 residues. CDR1 is SEHNR and CDR2 is FQNEAQ in the germline V gene (reference sequence). Trimming removed 1 base from V and 9 bases from J; junction bases left unmatched: 9. CDR3 nucleotides: TGTGCCAGCAGCTTAGGGACTAGGGCTTGGGGTGAGCAGTTCTTC. Protein: CASSLGTRAWGEQFF.

This sequence joins TRBV14 and TRBJ2-7; 10 bases agree with TRBD1. CDR1 SGHDN and CDR2 FVKESK come from the germline V gene. CDR3 length: 14 amino acids. The ends lost 8 bases at V and 1 base at J; junction bases unmatched: 5. CDR3 in DNA: TGTGCCAGCCGGAGACAGGGGGCATCCTACGAGCAGTACTTC. Translating gives CASRRQGASYEQYF.

This chain uses TRBV7-2 with TRBJ2-5; TRBD1 matches 7 bases. The CDR3 totals 16 residues. V lost 0 bases to trimming and J lost 1 base; unmatched junction nucleotides: 5. The germline V gene has CDR1 SGHTA and CDR2 FQGNSA. CDR3 loop: CASSLARGQVQETQYF. The CDR3 DNA reads TGTGCCAGCAGCTTAGCGAGAGGACAGGTCCAAGAGACCCAGTACTTC.

The V call is TRBV27, the J call TRBJ2-3; D gene ambiguous. V was shortened by 8 bases and J by 0 bases, with 18 bases between the two germline ends. Germline V gene lookup returns CDR1 MNHEY and CDR2 SMNVEV (reference sequence). There are 16 residues in the CDR3. The CDR3 nucleotides read TGTGCCAGCCGTATCCAGTCCTTTTCTAGCACAGATACGCAGTATTTT. It specifies CASRIQSFSSTDTQYF.

The chain links TRBV5-4 to TRBJ2-5; 7 nucleotides align to TRBD2. The germline gives CDR1 SGHNT, CDR2 YYREEE (reference sequence). The ends lost 6 bases at V and 4 bases at J; junction bases unmatched: 12. The CDR3 is made up of 15 amino acids. The CDR3 spells CASTNGGGSIETQYF. CDR3 coding DNA: TGTGCCAGCACCAATGGCGGCGGGAGCATAGAGACCCAGTACTTC.

The genes are TRBV5-1 and TRBJ1-1; D is perhaps TRBD1 (5 bases). Looked up from germline, CDR1 is SGHRS and CDR2 is YFSETQ. This CDR3 contains 14 residues. V was pared by 4 bases and J by 2 bases, with 12 bases between. In DNA, the CDR3 is TGCGCCAGCAGCGCGTACAGGACAAACACTGAAGCTTTCTTT. Translating it yields CASSAYRTNTEAFF.

The chain uses TRBV6-6 and TRBJ2-5, with 7 bases identical to TRBD1. The germline CDR1 and CDR2 sequences are MNHNY and SVGAGI (reference sequence). CDR3 length: 17 amino acids. Losses at the gene ends were 5 bases for V and 6 bases for J; bases not matched to a gene: 18. Here the CDR3 reads CASSRNRGQLILKTQYF. In nucleotides, the CDR3 is TGTGCCAGCAGTCGAAACAGGGGCCAACTAATTCTAAAGACCCAGTACTTC.

The chain is built from TRBV19 and TRBJ2-7; 10 positions agree with TRBD1. This CDR3 has 14 residues. Trimming removed 5 bases from V and 9 bases from J; junction bases left unmatched: 10. The germline V gene encodes CDR1 LNHDA and CDR2 SQIVND (reference sequence). The CDR3 DNA sequence: TGTGCCAGTAGTCAGTCGACAGGGGGCGAGGTGCAGTACTTC. Its translation: CASSQSTGGEVQYF.

The rearrangement links TRBV27 to TRBJ2-5; 10 nucleotides match TRBD2. The CDR3 is 14 amino acids. The V segment lost 4 bases and the J segment 4 bases; nucleotides outside the gene matches: 3. In germline, CDR1 is MNHEY, CDR2 SMNVEV (reference sequence). The CDR3 nucleotides read TGTGCCAGCAGTTCTAGCGGGAGCAGAGAGACCCAGTACTTC. Its translation: CASSSSGSRETQYF.

The V gene is TRBV5-4, the J gene TRBJ2-1; the D gene is possibly TRBD2 (6 bases). Germline assignment: CDR1 SGHNT and CDR2 YYREEE (reference sequence). The V end was cut by 4 bases, the J end by 4 bases, with 12 bases between. CDR3 length equals 14 residues. The CDR3 DNA reads TGTGCCAGCAGCGATGGGACTCTATACAATGAGCAGTTCTTC. Its translation: CASSDGTLYNEQFF.